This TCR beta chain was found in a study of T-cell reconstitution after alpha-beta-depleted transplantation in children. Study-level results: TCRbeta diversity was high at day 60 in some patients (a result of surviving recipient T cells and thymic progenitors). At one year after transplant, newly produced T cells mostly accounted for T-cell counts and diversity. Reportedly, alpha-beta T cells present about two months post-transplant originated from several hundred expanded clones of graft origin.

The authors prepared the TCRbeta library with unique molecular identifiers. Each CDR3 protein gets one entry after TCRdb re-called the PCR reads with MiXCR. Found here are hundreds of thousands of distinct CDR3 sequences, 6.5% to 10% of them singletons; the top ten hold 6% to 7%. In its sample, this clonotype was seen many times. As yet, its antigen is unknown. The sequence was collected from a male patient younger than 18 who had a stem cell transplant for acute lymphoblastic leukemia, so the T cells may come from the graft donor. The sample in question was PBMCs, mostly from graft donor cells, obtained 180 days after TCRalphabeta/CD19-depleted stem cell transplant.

The CDR3 region is CASSPRALASPLHF. The DNA of the CDR3 is TGCGCCAGCAGCCCTCGGGCGCTCGCCTCACCCCTCCACTTT. The chain uses TRBV4-1 and TRBJ1-6, with D hard to call. The germline V and J ends were trimmed by 4 bases and 10 bases, with 14 bases remaining between them. This CDR3 comprises 14 residues. Germline assignment: CDR1 MGHRA and CDR2 YSYEKL.